This T cell receptor beta chain was sequenced for a study of T cells expressing NK-cell markers. Study context: According to the study, TCR beta repertoires originated from sorted CD3+CD56+NKG2C+, CD3+CD56+NKG2C- and CD3+CD56-NKG2C+ T cells. HCMV seropositivity characterized most of the eight sequenced donors, and seronegativity one.

Study conclusions and caveats: Where several donors were concerned, these clonotypes also led the CD3+CD56-NKG2C+ fraction.

Comments on this clonotype: Antigen unknown.

With UMIs, 5'RACE template switching was used to make TCR beta cDNA. One entry per CDR3 protein, without DNA, is what TCRdb gives after re-calling the 5' RACE reads. The listing contains roughly 420,000 distinct CDR3 sequences. This CDR3 region has 12 residues. V is TRBV12-3 or TRBV12-4 and J is TRBJ1-1. The TCR sequence derives from a woman aged 18-70 years in good health. The sequenced sample consisted of blood T cells: a sorted CD56 or NKG2C T cell subset, CD4+ or CD8+ T cells, or bulk PBMC T cells (not recorded which). This CDR3 is CASSLGGAEAFF.